Listed below are T cell receptor beta chains from one sample, sequenced in a study of cytomegalovirus exposure and HLA in healthy donors. TCRdb's table, derived via immunoSEQ multiplex PCR, lists solely in-frame clones and lacks some. The sample has around 80,000 clones, and its top ten clones hold 0.8% to 1%. Specimen: PBMCs. The receptors come from a boy aged 5 to 17 in good health and CMV-seronegative. The CDR3 runs from the conserved cysteine through the conserved F or W. Each record gives: V gene, J gene, D gene, CDR3 protein, CDR3 DNA. The D gene is left open where the match is weak.

V: TRBV6-6; J: TRBJ1-2; D: .; CDR3: CASSLGSNRNYGYTF; DNA: TGTGCCAGCAGTTTGGGGTCGAACAGGAACTATGGCTACACCTTC
V: TRBV5-4; J: TRBJ2-5; D: .; CDR3: CASSFVDSEETQYF; DNA: TGTGCCAGCAGCTTCGTTGACAGTGAAGAGACCCAGTACTTC
V: TRBV10-3; J: TRBJ1-1; D: .; CDR3: CATGTLELNTEAFF; DNA: TGTGCCACGGGAACGTTAGAATTGAACACTGAAGCTTTCTTT
V: TRBV18; J: TRBJ1-1; D: TRBD1; CDR3: CASSPPTTGLGFF; DNA: TGTGCCAGCTCACCACCCACGACAGGGTTGGGTTTCTTT
V: TRBV5-1; J: TRBJ2-7; D: TRBD1; CDR3: CASSLEGQGAYEQYF; DNA: TGCGCCAGCAGCTTGGAGGGACAGGGGGCGTACGAGCAGTACTTC
V: TRBV9; J: TRBJ2-3; D: TRBD1; CDR3: CASSVGGGTGVTDTQYF; DNA: TGTGCCAGCAGCGTGGGAGGGGGGACAGGGGTTACAGATACGCAGTATTTT
V: TRBV5-1; J: TRBJ1-2; D: TRBD1; CDR3: CASSPGTGEPYGYTF; DNA: TGCGCCAGCAGCCCGGGGACAGGGGAGCCCTATGGCTACACCTTC
V: TRBV30; J: TRBJ2-1; D: TRBD1; CDR3: CAWAPEGAPDNEQFF; DNA: TGTGCCTGGGCGCCCGAGGGGGCCCCCGACAATGAGCAGTTCTTC
V: TRBV2; J: TRBJ1-5; D: .; CDR3: CASSPSLNQPQHF; DNA: TGTGCCAGCAGTCCCTCCCTAAATCAGCCCCAGCATTTT
V: TRBV29-1; J: TRBJ2-1; D: .; CDR3: CSAQYGGNEQFF; DNA: TGCAGCGCCCAATACGGGGGCAATGAGCAGTTCTTC